Each of the 17 T cell receptor beta chains below was sequenced from the same sample in a study of blood T cell repertoires in COVID-19. Only in-frame clones appear in the TCRdb table, and some are missing; sequencing was by immunoSEQ multiplex PCR. The sample consists of around 100,000 clones, more than 70% of them appearing once. The sequenced sample consisted of peripheral blood. The origin of the receptors is a woman aged 55-70 years with COVID-19, enrolled during active disease.

This clone was seen only a few times. The chain has TRBV19 and TRBJ1-3; 8 bases fit TRBD1. Germline values: CDR1 LNHDA, CDR2 SQIVND (reference sequence). The J segment lost 1 base and the V segment lost 7 bases, leaving 12 bases of the junction unmatched. The CDR3 covers 17 residues. The CDR3 region has the DNA TGTGCCAGTAAGATAACAGGGGGAAGCCATTCTGGAAACACCATATATTTT. This gives the protein CASKITGGSHSGNTIYF.

This chain joins TRBV5-4 and TRBJ2-3, with 12 bases that match TRBD2. V lost 0 bases, J lost 4 bases, and 3 bases stayed unmatched. The CDR3 consists of 16 residues. Germline CDR1 and CDR2: SGHNT and YYREEE (reference sequence). The CDR3 bases are TGTGCCAGCAGCTTGGAACTAGCGGGGGGAGCAGATACGCAGTATTTT. The encoded protein is CASSLELAGGADTQYF. The full variable domain, in which reference TRBV5-4 and TRBJ2-3 provide the parts outside the CDR3, is ETGVTQSPTHLIKTRGQQVTLRCSSQSGHNTVSWYQQALGQGPQFIFQYYREEENGRGNFPPRFSGLQFPNYSSELNVNALELDDSALYLCASSLELAGGADTQYFGPGTRLTVL.

The rearrangement uses TRBV10-1 and TRBJ1-1, with 7 bases identical to TRBD1. V was clipped by 3 bases and J by 4 bases; unmatched bases: 5. This CDR3 has 14 amino acids. Germline lookup yields CDR1 WNHNN and CDR2 SYGVQD (reference sequence). The CDR3 reads CASSDRQGSTEAFF. CDR3 in DNA: TGCGCCAGCAGTGACAGACAGGGAAGCACTGAAGCTTTCTTT.

The chain joins TRBV11-2 to TRBJ1-6; TRBD1 aligns across 9 bases. J gave up 8 bases and V 4 bases, and 18 bases lay outside the gene matches. CDR1 SGHAT and CDR2 FQNNGV come from the germline V gene. The CDR3 length is 19 residues. CDR3: CASSSPGTGYLVEDSPLHF. The CDR3 coding sequence is TGTGCCAGCAGCTCCCCCGGGACAGGGTACCTCGTCGAGGATTCACCCCTCCACTTT.

V is TRBV19 and J is TRBJ1-4, with 7 bases fitting TRBD1. V lost 3 bases and J lost 7; bases outside the gene matches: 8. This CDR3 comprises 15 residues. Germline assignment: CDR1 LNHDA and CDR2 SQIVND (reference sequence). Here the CDR3 DNA reads TGTGCCAGTAGTATTCCTGAGACAGGGCGTGAAAAACTGTTTTTT. Amino acid sequence: CASSIPETGREKLFF.

The chain combines TRBV5-1 with TRBJ1-5; D gene ambiguous. V gave up 2 bases and J gave up 8 bases, with 20 bases separating them. There are 16 residues in the CDR3. Germline V lookup: CDR1 SGHRS, CDR2 YFSETQ. Here the CDR3 DNA reads TGCGCCAGCAGCTTTGGGGAGGGCAGTGTTGGTGAGCCCCAGCATTTT. Translated: CASSFGEGSVGEPQHF.

This clone appeared once. V gene TRBV11-3 combines with J gene TRBJ2-2, with TRBD2 matching 9 bases. The germline gives CDR1 SGHNT, CDR2 YENEEA. This CDR3 spans 16 amino acids. The ends lost 1 base at V and 5 bases at J; junction bases unmatched: 5. CDR3 amino acids: CASSLGGTSSTGELFF. The CDR3 region has the DNA TGTGCCAGCAGCTTAGGAGGGACTAGCAGTACCGGGGAGCTGTTTTTT.

The chain carries TRBV4-3 and TRBJ2-5, with D possibly being TRBD2 (5 bases). Trimming removed 0 bases from V and 2 bases from J, with 10 bases in between. CDR1 and CDR2 from the germline V gene are LGHNA and YSLEER. The CDR3 consists of 15 residues. The CDR3 DNA reads TGCGCCAGCAGCCAAGAAAGGAGGCCTCAAGAGACCCAGTACTTC. Its translation: CASSQERRPQETQYF.

In this sample, this clone turned up once. This sequence joins TRBV5-1 and TRBJ1-2; unclear D gene. The CDR3 contains 12 residues. The V end was cut by 3 bases, the J end by 7 bases, with 10 bases between. Germline loops: CDR1 SGHRS, CDR2 YFSETQ. The CDR3, as DNA: TGCGCCAGCAGCTCTCAACATGGTGGCTACACCTTC. It codes for CASSSQHGGYTF.

The V gene is TRBV28, the J gene TRBJ1-3; D remains unclear. This CDR3 contains 17 residues. Germline CDR1 reads MDHEN; CDR2 reads SYDVKM. The V end lost 3 bases, the J end lost 3 bases, and 18 bases lay between the germline ends. CDR3 coding DNA: TGTGCCAGCAGTTTGGAGGGCCGACTGGACCGTGGAAACACCATATATTTT. Translation: CASSLEGRLDRGNTIYF. Drawing the rest from reference TRBV28 and TRBJ1-3, the complete variable domain is DVKVTQSSRYLVKRTGEKVFLECVQDMDHENMFWYRQDPGLGLRLIYFSYDVKMKEKGDIPEGYSVSREKKERFSLILESASTNQTSMYLCASSLEGRLDRGNTIYFGEGSWLTVV.

The chain carries TRBV9 and TRBJ1-2, with TRBD1 matching 9 bases. The CDR3 is made up of 17 amino acids. Germline V gives CDR1 SGDLS, CDR2 YYNGEE. J was trimmed by 4 bases and V by 0 bases; bases with no gene match: 10. The chain's CDR3 is CASSVATGGASPYGYTF. For the CDR3, the DNA is TGTGCCAGCAGCGTAGCGACAGGGGGGGCCTCTCCCTATGGCTACACCTTC.

The chain couples TRBV6-6 to TRBJ1-1; the match to TRBD1 covers 10 bases. CDR1 is MNHNY, CDR2 SVGAGI, per germline (reference sequence). The CDR3 extends over 14 amino acids. V shed 4 bases, J shed 7 bases, and the junction held 6 bases outside the gene matches. This CDR3 is CASSSGTGAGEAFF. DNA for the CDR3: TGTGCCAGCAGTTCTGGGACAGGGGCAGGTGAAGCTTTCTTT.

The chain uses TRBV19 and TRBJ1-2; 7 nucleotides line up with TRBD1. CDR1 and CDR2 (germline): LNHDA, SQIVND (reference sequence). The CDR3 is 14 amino acids. The junction had 10 bases not matched to a gene; V was cut back by 4 bases and J by 8 bases. CDR3 sequence: CASSTQLTGRGYTF. In DNA form, the CDR3 reads TGTGCCAGTAGTACTCAACTGACAGGGAGGGGCTACACCTTC.

The genes are TRBV7-6 and TRBJ2-3, with 7 bases matching TRBD1. CDR3 length equals 15 residues. V dropped 3 bases and J dropped 3; count of bases not matched to a gene: 6. Germline V CDR1 and CDR2: SGHVS, FNYEAQ. CDR3 sequence (DNA): TGTGCCAGCAGCTTTTTTAAGGGGGCAACAGATACGCAGTATTTT. Encoded protein: CASSFFKGATDTQYF.

This clone was found a few times. The chain is built from TRBV7-2 and TRBJ2-5; TRBD2 matches at 12 bases. J gave up 1 base and V 4 bases, and 7 bases lay outside the gene matches. The V gene's germline CDR1 is SGHTA and CDR2 FQGNSA. The CDR3 loop spans 17 amino acids. In DNA form, the CDR3 reads TGTGCCAGCAGCTCTCGACTAGCGGGGGAACCCCAAGAGACCCAGTACTTC. Translating it yields CASSSRLAGEPQETQYF. The full variable domain, in which reference TRBV7-2 and TRBJ2-5 provide the parts outside the CDR3, is GAGVSQSPSNKVTEKGKDVELRCDPISGHTALYWYRQSLGQGLEFLIYFQGNSAPDKSGLPSDRFSAERTGGSVSTLTIQRTQQEDSAVYLCASSSRLAGEPQETQYFGPGTRLLVL.

V is TRBV6-6 and J is TRBJ1-5; a possible D gene is TRBD1 (5 bases). Germline V lookup: CDR1 MNHNY, CDR2 SVGAGI (reference sequence). Trimming stripped 6 bases from V and 4 bases from J, with 10 bases between. This CDR3 region has 13 residues. The CDR3, as DNA: TGTGCCAGCAGCCCCCGGGGGAATCAGCCCCAGCATTTT. Residues: CASSPRGNQPQHF.

J is TRBJ2-5 and V is TRBV2; D possibly corresponds to TRBD2 (6 bases). This CDR3 has 14 residues. CDR1 and CDR2 from the germline V gene are SNHLY and FYNNEI. The V and J ends lost 10 bases and 2 bases respectively, with 17 bases between them. CDR3 coding DNA: TGTGCCACCCACCCCATGGCGGGACAAGAGACCCAGTACTTC. Translation gives CATHPMAGQETQYF.